Following are 30 T cell receptor beta chains from one sample sequenced in a study of cytomegalovirus exposure and HLA in healthy donors. PCR was performed using 60 Vbeta and 13 Jbeta primers. Clones were read by immunoSEQ multiplex PCR, and TCRdb kept only the in-frame ones, dropping some. The table has 180,000 or so clones, about 75% seen once. Material for sequencing was PBMCs. The receptors were gathered from a woman aged 35 to 49 in good health and CMV-seropositive.

Only a few counts were recorded for this clone. This rearrangement joins TRBV10-3 to TRBJ2-5; possible D gene TRBD2, 6 bases. The J call is doubtful: the DNA matches TRBJ2-7 better. The CDR3 loop spans 16 amino acids. The germline V gene encodes CDR1 ENHRY and CDR2 SYGVKD. CDR3 bases: TGTGCCATCAGTGAGTCTGGAGGGCCAACCACCTACGAGCAGTACTTC. It is translated as CAISESGGPTTYEQYF.

This sequence joins TRBV28 and TRBJ1-1; D is uncertain. Germline V gene data show CDR1 as MDHEN and CDR2 as SYDVKM. The germline V and J ends were trimmed by 4 bases and 10 bases, with 13 bases remaining between them. The CDR3 runs 12 residues. This CDR3 is CASSSPVGVAFF. The DNA of the CDR3 is TGTGCCAGCAGTTCGCCGGTGGGAGTAGCTTTCTTT.

The chain couples TRBV7-9 to TRBJ2-5; unclear D gene. V was trimmed by 4 bases and J by 4 bases, leaving 4 bases between them. CDR3 length: 11 residues. The germline gives CDR1 SEHNR, CDR2 FQNEAQ (reference sequence). CDR3 region: CASSSIETQYF. CDR3 nucleotide sequence: TGTGCCAGCAGCTCAATAGAGACCCAGTACTTC.

CDR3: CASSLPRREAFTDTQYF. In nucleotides, the CDR3 is TGTGCCAGCAGCTTGCCCAGGCGGGAGGCCTTCACAGATACGCAGTATTTT. The chain links TRBV7-9 to TRBJ2-3, with 8 bases aligning to TRBD2. V shed 3 bases and J 2 bases; nucleotides not matched to a gene: 10. CDR1 and CDR2 from the germline V gene are SEHNR and FQNEAQ (reference sequence). The CDR3 is made up of 17 amino acids.

This clone has just one count. The rearrangement uses TRBV7-2 and TRBJ1-1; TRBD1 might be the D (6 bases). CDR1 SGHTA and CDR2 FQGNSA come from the germline V gene. The V end lost 3 bases, the J end lost 5 bases, and 13 bases lay between the germline ends. The length of the CDR3 is 14 residues. The CDR3 DNA sequence: TGTGCCAGCAGCTTCCACAGGGAGGGTACTGAAGCTTTCTTT. It codes for CASSFHREGTEAFF. Looking up the rest from reference TRBV7-2 and TRBJ1-1 gives the full variable domain: GAGVSQSPSNKVTEKGKDVELRCDPISGHTALYWYRQSLGQGLEFLIYFQGNSAPDKSGLPSDRFSAERTGGSVSTLTIQRTQQEDSAVYLCASSFHREGTEAFFGQGTRLTVV.

This clone was recorded only once. This sequence joins TRBV21-1 and TRBJ1-2; the table's TRBD1 call for D was not verified on the DNA. TRBV21-1 is deemed a pseudogene. This CDR3 comprises 14 residues. The CDR3 spells CASSKTRPVYGYTF. CDR3 in DNA: TGTGCCAGCAGCAAAACCCGTCCAGTCTATGGCTACACCTTC.

V is TRBV28 and J is TRBJ1-5; no clear D gene. The CDR3 contains 18 residues. V was pared by 2 bases and J by 0 bases, with 17 bases between. The V gene's germline CDR1 is MDHEN and CDR2 SYDVKM. DNA of the CDR3: TGTGCCAGCAGTTTAGGGCGAAAAGCTGTCCATAGCAATCAGCCCCAGCATTTT. Amino acid sequence: CASSLGRKAVHSNQPQHF.

The chain carries TRBV21-1 and TRBJ2-7; the D call in the table, TRBD1, was not verified against the DNA. TRBV21-1 is flagged as a pseudogene. The CDR3 is made up of 17 amino acids. CDR3: CASSAHRLQGRAYEQYF. In DNA, the CDR3 is TGTGCCAGCAGCGCCCACCGCCTACAGGGTCGGGCCTACGAGCAGTACTTC.

The chain couples TRBV19 to TRBJ2-4; 8 bases are shared with TRBD1. Germline trimming cut 3 bases from V and 2 bases from J; bases unmatched to any gene: 9. The CDR3 has 17 amino acids. From germline, CDR1 is LNHDA and CDR2 SQIVND (reference sequence). The CDR3 loop is CASSIRGQGATKNIQYF. The CDR3 DNA reads TGTGCCAGTAGTATTAGAGGGCAGGGGGCGACCAAAAACATTCAGTACTTC.

The V gene is TRBV10-2, the J gene TRBJ1-3; possible D gene TRBD1, 6 bases. This CDR3 comprises 14 residues. Germline CDR1 WSHSY, CDR2 SAAADI. Trimming removed 6 bases from V and 4 bases from J, with 13 bases in between. The CDR3, as DNA: TGCGCCAGCAGCTCAGGGGTATACGGAAACACCATATATTTT. Its translation is CASSSGVYGNTIYF.

The chain is built from TRBV5-1 and TRBJ2-5, with D tentatively TRBD2 (5 bases). This CDR3 spans 13 amino acids. V dropped 2 bases and J dropped 1 base, with 6 bases sitting between them. Germline values: CDR1 SGHRS, CDR2 YFSETQ. CDR3 sequence (DNA): TGCGCCAGCAGCTTTAGCGCCCAAGAGACCCAGTACTTC. It encodes CASSFSAQETQYF. Full variable domain (remainder filled in from reference TRBV5-1 and TRBJ2-5): KAGVTQTPRYLIKTRGQQVTLSCSPISGHRSVSWYQQTPGQGLQFLFEYFSETQRNKGNFPGRFSGRQFSNSRSEMNVSTLELGDSALYLCASSFSAQETQYFGPGTRLLVL.

V usage is TRBV18 and J usage is TRBJ1-1, with a possible D match to TRBD1 (5 bases). The V gene's germline CDR1 is KGHSH and CDR2 LQKENI. The CDR3 consists of 13 residues. Trimming shortened V by 3 bases and J by 6 bases, and 11 bases separated the two germline ends. This chain's CDR3 is CASSPQTAPEAFF. CDR3 bases: TGTGCCAGCTCACCTCAGACAGCTCCTGAAGCTTTCTTT. Drawing the rest from reference TRBV18 and TRBJ1-1, the complete variable domain is NAGVMQNPRHLVRRRGQEARLRCSPMKGHSHVYWYRQLPEEGLKFMVYLQKENIIDESGMPKERFSAEFPKEGPSILRIQQVVRGDSAAYFCASSPQTAPEAFFGQGTRLTVV.

The chain combines TRBV4-1 with TRBJ2-6; tentative D call: TRBD2 (6 bases). The CDR3 contains 17 residues. CDR1 and CDR2 (germline): MGHRA, YSYEKL. The V and J ends lost 4 bases and 4 bases respectively, with 17 bases between them. DNA for the CDR3: TGCGCCAGCAGCCGGACCGTGGGGGGTACCGGGGCCAACGTCCTGACTTTC. It is translated as CASSRTVGGTGANVLTF.

This chain joins TRBV19 and TRBJ2-3, with TRBD1 matching over 10 bases. This CDR3 spans 15 amino acids. The germline CDR1 and CDR2 sequences are LNHDA and SQIVND (reference sequence). V lost 6 bases, J lost 4 bases, and 7 bases stayed unmatched. The CDR3 DNA is TGTGCCAGTAGCCGGGGACAGGGGTTGCCAGATACGCAGTATTTT. Encoded protein: CASSRGQGLPDTQYF.

The chain employs TRBV11-1 and TRBJ1-1, with D perhaps TRBD1 (6 bases). The V gene lost 1 base and the J gene lost 0 bases, with 9 bases spanning the gap. CDR3 length: 15 residues. From germline, CDR1 is SGHAT and CDR2 FQDESV (reference sequence). This CDR3 is CASSLVGTLNTEAFF. Here the CDR3 DNA reads TGTGCCAGCAGCTTAGTGGGGACACTGAACACTGAAGCTTTCTTT.

The V and J genes are TRBV10-3 and TRBJ2-7; D perhaps matches TRBD1 (5 bases). Between the trimmed V and J ends, which lost 4 bases and 3 bases, there was a span of 7 bases. The CDR3 contains 12 residues. CDR1 and CDR2 (germline): ENHRY, SYGVKD. The chain's CDR3 is CAISAQGYEQYF. DNA of the CDR3: TGTGCCATCAGTGCCCAGGGCTACGAGCAGTACTTC.

The gene calls are TRBV7-8 and TRBJ1-5; possibly TRBD1 for D (6 bases). Trimming removed 5 bases from V and 7 bases from J, with 18 bases in between. CDR1 SGHVS and CDR2 FQNEAQ come from the germline V gene. This CDR3 has 15 residues. In DNA form, the CDR3 reads TGTGCCAGCAGCCCAGACGGGGGGCTTGGGCAGCCCCAGCATTTT. Encoded protein: CASSPDGGLGQPQHF.

V gene TRBV7-9 combines with J gene TRBJ1-1; D is possibly TRBD1 (5 bases). V was shortened by 5 bases and J by 7 bases, with 14 bases between the two germline ends. The CDR3 spans 13 residues. CDR1 is SEHNR, CDR2 FQNEAQ, per germline (reference sequence). CDR3 loop: CASSLETANEAFF. CDR3 nucleotides: TGTGCCAGCAGCCTAGAGACAGCAAATGAAGCTTTCTTT. Drawing the rest from reference TRBV7-9 and TRBJ1-1, the complete variable domain is DTGVSQNPRHKITKRGQNVTFRCDPISEHNRLYWYRQTLGQGPEFLTYFQNEAQLEKSRLLSDRFSAERPKGSFSTLEIQRTEQGDSAMYLCASSLETANEAFFGQGTRLTVV.

This clone was seen only a few times. CDR3 DNA sequence: TGCGCCAGCAGCCAAGAGGTAGCGAATAACTTTTGGGAGCAGTACTTC. Protein: CASSQEVANNFWEQYF. V usage is TRBV4-3 and J usage is TRBJ2-7; D may be TRBD2 (5 bases). CDR3 length: 16 residues. Germline CDR1 LGHNA, CDR2 YSLEER. Trimming pared 0 bases from V and 7 bases from J, leaving 19 bases between.

This clone was detected once. The gene calls are TRBV9 and TRBJ2-5; D remains unclear. V lost 0 bases to trimming and J lost 5 bases, with 11 bases between them. Germline V gene sequence: CDR1 SGDLS, CDR2 YYNGEE. CDR3 size: 14 residues. CDR3 nucleotide sequence: TGTGCCAGCAGCGTAGGTCCTACCAGGGAGACCCAGTACTTC. As protein: CASSVGPTRETQYF.

The chain uses TRBV2 and TRBJ2-2; a possible D gene is TRBD2 (5 bases). V gave up 7 bases and J gave up 0 bases, with 9 bases separating them. This CDR3 region has 14 residues. Germline V gene sequence: CDR1 SNHLY, CDR2 FYNNEI. CDR3 residues: CASIRGSNTGELFF. DNA of the CDR3: TGTGCCAGCATTCGCGGGTCGAACACCGGGGAGCTGTTTTTT.

CDR3 amino acids: CASTGWTEAFF. In nucleotides, the CDR3 is TGTGCCAGTACAGGTTGGACTGAAGCTTTCTTT. The gene calls are TRBV28 and TRBJ1-1; D is perhaps TRBD1 (5 bases). The germline CDR1 and CDR2 sequences are MDHEN and SYDVKM. The CDR3 has 11 amino acids. Trimming took off 9 bases at V and 5 bases at J, with 10 bases between the two ends.

The rearrangement joins TRBV7-2 to TRBJ1-1, with TRBD1 matching 7 bases. CDR1 is SGHTA, CDR2 FQGNSA, per germline. V lost 3 bases and J lost 5; bases outside the gene matches: 3. This CDR3 contains 13 residues. CDR3 bases: TGTGCCAGCAGCTTGGACAGGAGGACTGAAGCTTTCTTT. Encoded protein: CASSLDRRTEAFF.

As for this clone: The sample carries other DNA sequences with the same CDR3. This sequence joins TRBV7-6 and TRBJ2-5, with 10 bases lining up with TRBD2. Germline loops: CDR1 SGHVS, CDR2 FNYEAQ. Trimming cost V 3 bases and J 5 bases; bases outside gene matches: 9. The CDR3 length is 16 residues. The CDR3 loop reads CASSLGASGRGETQYF. Here the CDR3 DNA reads TGTGCCAGCAGCTTGGGGGCTAGCGGGAGAGGGGAGACCCAGTACTTC.

This clone was seen a few times. The CDR3 nucleotides read TGTGCCAGCAGCTTAGTAGCCCCGGGACAGCAAGAGACCCAGTACTTC. This sequence encodes CASSLVAPGQQETQYF. This chain joins TRBV7-9 and TRBJ2-5, with 7 bases identical to TRBD1. This CDR3 is 16 amino acids long. Germline trimming cut 1 base from V and 2 bases from J; bases unmatched to any gene: 7. Germline V lookup: CDR1 SEHNR, CDR2 FQNEAQ (reference sequence).

The chain links TRBV10-3 to TRBJ1-1; TRBD1 aligns across 10 bases. The CDR3 sequence is 16 residues long. The J segment lost 7 bases and the V segment lost 0 bases, leaving 8 bases of the junction unmatched. Germline V gives CDR1 ENHRY, CDR2 SYGVKD. In DNA form, the CDR3 reads TGTGCCATCAGTGAGTCGACAGGGGGCGTCGTCCGTGAAGCTTTCTTT. It translates to CAISESTGGVVREAFF.

The rearrangement links TRBV11-2 to TRBJ2-2; D is perhaps TRBD1 (6 bases). Germline V gene sequence: CDR1 SGHAT, CDR2 FQNNGV. The CDR3 is 16 amino acids. The V end was cut by 5 bases, the J end by 6 bases, with 19 bases between. The CDR3 DNA follows: TGTGCCAGCAGCACGCAAGACAGGCAACGGGCCGGGGAGCTGTTTTTT. It codes for CASSTQDRQRAGELFF.

The rearrangement links TRBV7-3 to TRBJ2-1; 7 nucleotides line up with TRBD2. The V gene's germline CDR1 is SGHTA and CDR2 FQGTGA. Trimming took 2 bases from V and 5 from J; bases not matched to a gene: 6. The CDR3 is made up of 15 amino acids. CDR3 protein: CASSLLLAANNEQFF. For the CDR3, the DNA is TGTGCCAGCAGCTTACTGCTAGCGGCTAACAATGAGCAGTTCTTC.

The chain has TRBV19 and TRBJ2-1; TRBD1 aligns across 7 bases. Germline values: CDR1 LNHDA, CDR2 SQIVND (reference sequence). V lost 4 bases to trimming and J lost 2 bases; unmatched junction nucleotides: 5. The CDR3 has 15 residues. The CDR3 protein is CASSNRDRPYNEQFF. In DNA form, the CDR3 reads TGTGCCAGTAGTAACCGGGACAGACCCTACAATGAGCAGTTCTTC. The variable domain in full, with the rest retrieved from reference TRBV19 and TRBJ2-1, is DGGITQSPKYLFRKEGQNVTLSCEQNLNHDAMYWYRQDPGQGLRLIYYSQIVNDFQKGDIAEGYSVSREKKESFPLTVTSAQKNPTAFYLCASSNRDRPYNEQFFGPGTRLTVL.

The chain recombines TRBV7-2 with TRBJ2-7; 9 positions agree with TRBD1. Germline loops: CDR1 SGHTA, CDR2 FQGNSA. Trimming at V came to 2 bases and at J to 5 bases, leaving 4 bases not matched to a gene. The CDR3 consists of 14 residues. The CDR3: CASSLIGQGHEQYF. Here the CDR3 DNA reads TGTGCCAGCAGCTTAATCGGACAGGGGCACGAGCAGTACTTC. Full variable domain (missing parts from reference TRBV7-2 and TRBJ2-7): GAGVSQSPSNKVTEKGKDVELRCDPISGHTALYWYRQSLGQGLEFLIYFQGNSAPDKSGLPSDRFSAERTGGSVSTLTIQRTQQEDSAVYLCASSLIGQGHEQYFGPGTRLTVT.